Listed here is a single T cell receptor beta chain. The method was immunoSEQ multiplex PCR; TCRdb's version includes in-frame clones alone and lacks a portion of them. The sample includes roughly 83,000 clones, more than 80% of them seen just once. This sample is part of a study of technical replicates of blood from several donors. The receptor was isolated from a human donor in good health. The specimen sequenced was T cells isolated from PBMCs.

The CDR3 DNA sequence: TGTGCCAGCAGCTTAAGTGGGCTCCTAGCCGGTACCATGAACACTGAAGCTTTCTTT. Its protein is CASSLSGLLAGTMNTEAFF. This sequence joins TRBV7-3 and TRBJ1-1; D gene unclear. This CDR3 is 19 amino acids long. Germline CDR1 SGHTA, CDR2 FQGTGA. Trimming took 1 base from V and 0 from J, leaving 21 bases between them.